The subject of this entry is one T cell receptor (beta chain). These data originate in a study of T cell changes during pregnancy in multiple sclerosis. This CDR3 region has 13 residues. Assay: immunoSEQ multiplex PCR; the TCRdb copy retains only in-frame clones and omits some. The sample contains some 50,000 clones, under 95% of which appear only once. The TCR originated in a female donor with multiple sclerosis, enrolled in a pregnancy study. V gene TRBV21-1 combines with J gene TRBJ1-1; the D call TRBD1 from the table was never checked on the DNA. TRBV21-1 is assigned pseudogene status. Sequencing used CD8+ T cells from peripheral blood mononuclear cells, obtained in the second trimester of pregnancy. For the CDR3, the DNA is TGTGCCAGCCCGCGGACAGGGACCGGGGAAGCTTTCTTT. This encodes CASPRTGTGEAFF.